This T cell receptor (beta chain) came from a study of T cell repertoires in cytomegalovirus infection. Looking at the study overall: Carrying CMV and the relevant HLA type showed in public TCR beta signatures.

With V trimmed by 2 bases and J by 6 bases, 1 base remained unmatched. Germline loops: CDR1 DFQATT, CDR2 SNEGSKA (reference sequence). The CDR3 runs to 12 residues. General study findings and limits: Adding up the frequency of public TCR beta families identified people who carried CMV plus the relevant HLA. The ex vivo response was dominated by HLA-C-restricted CMV-specific TCR beta clonotypes.

This clonotype was picked up a small number of times. Its antigen is still unknown. Each CDR3 protein is one row after TCRdb ran MiXCR on the reads. The sample carries nearly 650,000 distinct CDR3 sequences, 20% to 25% recorded once. V and J are TRBV20-1 and TRBJ2-1; 7 bases agree with TRBD1. The sequenced sample was CD8+ T cells from PBMCs. The receptor comes from a human donor in good health (CMV status not recorded). Some clones in this sample may be carry-over from other donors' samples. The CDR3 reads CSARQGVNEQFF. The DNA of the CDR3 is TGCAGTGCTAGACAGGGGGTCAATGAGCAGTTCTTC.